The sequence of this T cell receptor (beta chain) was determined in a study of cytomegalovirus exposure and HLA in healthy donors. General study points: A few V segments could not be told apart, such as TRBV6-2 and TRBV6-3, and were left out. Earlier analysis looked at TCR beta V segments, and most were productive about 87% or about 30% of the time. Many donors shared some public TCRs, even though most TCR sequences were rare.

Use of 60 Vbeta and 13 Jbeta primers characterized the PCR. Profiled with immunoSEQ multiplex PCR; TCRdb holds only in-frame clones, not every one. The sample consists of approximately 160,000 clones, more than 80% of them appearing once. Regarding this clone: Its cognate antigen is unknown.

Deletions cut 2 bases from V and 4 bases from J, with 9 bases between. The germline gives CDR1 SGHTA, CDR2 FQGNSA. The CDR3 sequence is 13 residues long. Donors showed nominal health when sampled, although they likely had unrecorded immune exposures. The sequencing sample was made of PBMCs. The chain employs TRBV7-2 and TRBJ2-7; D gene unclear. The sequence came from a woman younger than 35 in good health and CMV-seronegative. As DNA, the CDR3 is TGTGCCAGCAGCTTATTCCGAGAATACGAGCAGTACTTC. Translation gives CASSLFREYEQYF. Using reference TRBV7-2 and TRBJ2-7 for the parts outside the CDR3, the full variable domain is GAGVSQSPSNKVTEKGKDVELRCDPISGHTALYWYRQSLGQGLEFLIYFQGNSAPDKSGLPSDRFSAERTGGSVSTLTIQRTQQEDSAVYLCASSLFREYEQYFGPGTRLTVT.